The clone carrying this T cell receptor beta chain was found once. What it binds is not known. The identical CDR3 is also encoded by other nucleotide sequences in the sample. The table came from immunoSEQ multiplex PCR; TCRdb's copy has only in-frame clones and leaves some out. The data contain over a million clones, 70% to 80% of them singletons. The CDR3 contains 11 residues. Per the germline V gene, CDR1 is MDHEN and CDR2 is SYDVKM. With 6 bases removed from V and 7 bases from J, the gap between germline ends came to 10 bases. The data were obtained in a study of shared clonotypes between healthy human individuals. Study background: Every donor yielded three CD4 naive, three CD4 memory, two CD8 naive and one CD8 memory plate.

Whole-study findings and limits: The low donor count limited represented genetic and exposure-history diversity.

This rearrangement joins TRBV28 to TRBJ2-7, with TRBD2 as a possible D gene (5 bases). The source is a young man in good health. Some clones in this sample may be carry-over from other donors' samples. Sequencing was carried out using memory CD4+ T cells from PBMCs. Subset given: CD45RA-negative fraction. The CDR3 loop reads CASSLRDEQYF. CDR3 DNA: TGTGCCAGCAGCCTTCGGGATGAGCAGTACTTC.